Detailed here is one TCR beta chain. The clone's antigen remains unknown. No qualities accompany the bases; no much larger clone lies one base away. From the cysteine up to the phenylalanine, the CDR3 has a length of 16 residues. Solely the CDR3 DNA is kept, with 48 bases framed from the first base. CDR1 MNHEY and CDR2 SMNVEV are derived from the germline V gene (reference sequence). Here V drops 3 bases and J drops 4 bases, and the junction holds 12 bases not matched to any gene. The data belong to a study of technical replicates of blood from a few donors (dated by TCRdb to 2017 to 2019). Libraries were constructed by the immunoSEQ multiplex PCR assay. TCRdb mirrors the immuneACCESS table, restricted to in-frame sequences. Some clones are absent from its copies; in checked studies, under half trace to an unresolved V gene, and the reason for the others is unknown. Across this sample there are fewer than 95,000 clones, with 94% seen only once. The biggest ten clones account for 0.2% to 0.3% of the sample.

This chain is built from TRBV27 and TRBJ2-7; the central 7 bases match TRBD2. The sequence came from a human donor in good health. Sample: T cells isolated from PBMCs. The CDR3 loop reads CASSLSHRGGRYEQYF. The DNA reads TGTGCCAGCAGTTTGTCTCACCGGGGAGGGCGGTACGAGCAGTACTTC.